One sample yielded the 28 T cell receptor beta chains listed below, sequenced in a study of cytotoxic CD8 clonotypes in ibrutinib-treated CLL. TCRdb keeps only in-frame clones here, not all; method: immunoSEQ multiplex PCR. Among around 92,000 clones listed, roughly four fifths were seen once. The sequencing here drew on PBMCs, taken after 24 months of ibrutinib treatment. The receptors originated from a human donor with chronic lymphocytic leukemia.

This chain joins TRBV4-2 and TRBJ2-1; 8 positions match TRBD2. This CDR3 spans 15 amino acids. Trimming at V came to 1 base and at J to 5 bases, leaving 4 bases not matched to a gene. CDR1 and CDR2 from the germline V gene are LGHNA and YNFKEQ. The CDR3 sequence is CASSQGAGDHNEQFF. The CDR3 bases are TGTGCCAGCAGCCAAGGAGCGGGAGATCACAATGAGCAGTTCTTC.

The CDR3 sequence: CASSIGKTLKGVRNQPQHF. In DNA form, the CDR3 reads TGTGCCAGTAGTATAGGAAAGACGCTTAAGGGGGTTCGCAATCAGCCCCAGCATTTT. This sequence joins TRBV19 and TRBJ1-5; possibly TRBD1 for D (6 bases). Per the germline V gene, CDR1 is LNHDA and CDR2 is SQIVND (reference sequence). This CDR3 spans 19 amino acids. V shed 1 base and J shed 2 bases, with 21 bases lying between them.

The genes are TRBV4-2 and TRBJ1-5; D unresolved. Trimming stripped 2 bases from V and 5 bases from J, with 16 bases between. Germline CDR1 and CDR2: LGHNA and YNFKEQ. The CDR3 runs to 16 residues. CDR3 in amino acids: CASSQWEAGLYQPQHF. As DNA, the CDR3 is TGTGCCAGCAGCCAATGGGAGGCAGGTCTTTATCAGCCCCAGCATTTT.

The chain recombines TRBV27 with TRBJ1-5, with no clear D. CDR1 is MNHEY and CDR2 is SMNVEV in the germline V gene (reference sequence). V gave up 6 bases and J gave up 3 bases, with 12 bases separating them. This CDR3 is 14 amino acids long. The CDR3 loop reads CASSSLLDNQPQHF. For the CDR3, the DNA is TGTGCCAGCAGCTCTTTATTGGACAATCAGCCCCAGCATTTT.

V is TRBV27 and J is TRBJ2-1, with 9 bases matching TRBD1. The V gene's germline CDR1 is MNHEY and CDR2 SMNVEV (reference sequence). V gave up 7 bases and J gave up 5 bases; unmatched junction bases: 6. The CDR3 is 14 amino acids. The CDR3 DNA reads TGTGCCAGCAACCCCAGGACAGGGGACAATGAGCAGTTCTTC. This sequence encodes CASNPRTGDNEQFF.

The chain combines TRBV7-2 with TRBJ2-7; D is unclear. Germline values: CDR1 SGHTA, CDR2 FQGNSA. Trimming stripped 1 base from V and 6 bases from J, with 4 bases between. The CDR3 extends over 11 amino acids. The CDR3 reads CASSLEVEQYF. As DNA, the CDR3 is TGTGCCAGCAGCTTAGAGGTCGAGCAGTACTTC.

The chain carries TRBV27 and TRBJ2-1; 8 bases agree with TRBD2. This CDR3 contains 15 residues. CDR1 and CDR2 from the germline V gene are MNHEY and SMNVEV (reference sequence). Trimming cost V 7 bases and J 5 bases; bases outside gene matches: 10. In DNA form, the CDR3 reads TGTGCCAGCATACCGGGGGGGATCGGTAACAATGAGCAGTTCTTC. Amino acids: CASIPGGIGNNEQFF.

This clone was seen a handful of times. The J gene is TRBJ1-1, the V gene TRBV30; D is unclear. V lost 4 bases and J lost 3, with 6 bases in between. The CDR3 covers 11 residues. From germline, CDR1 is GTSNPN and CDR2 SVGIG (reference sequence). CDR3 sequence (DNA): TGTGCCTGGATAAGCCACACTGAAGCTTTCTTT. Amino acids: CAWISHTEAFF.

This chain connects TRBV7-2 to TRBJ2-1, with 7 bases fitting TRBD2. The CDR3 extends over 18 amino acids. V was clipped by 4 bases and J by 8 bases; unmatched bases: 20. CDR1 SGHTA and CDR2 FQGNSA come from the germline V gene. The CDR3 nucleotides are TGTGCCAGCAGCTGGGGAGTAGGACCAATCAAAACTAGCGATGAGCAGTTCTTC. Translating it yields CASSWGVGPIKTSDEQFF.

This chain connects TRBV25-1 to TRBJ2-4; D tentatively reads TRBD1 or TRBD2 (6 bases each). The CDR3 is 16 amino acids. Germline values: CDR1 MGHDK, CDR2 SYGVNS. Trimming pared 6 bases from V and 2 bases from J, leaving 17 bases between. CDR3 protein: CASRMGGDETKNIQYF. As DNA, the CDR3 is TGTGCCAGCAGGATGGGGGGCGATGAGACCAAAAACATTCAGTACTTC.

The chain joins TRBV6-7 to TRBJ2-3; tentatively, D is TRBD2 (6 bases). TRBV6-7 falls under the ORF class, with uncertain function. Trimming stripped 10 bases from V and 2 bases from J, with 28 bases between. CDR3 length equals 18 residues. The CDR3 loop reads CAMHPPGGQSKTTDTQYF. Written as DNA, the CDR3 is TGTGCCATGCACCCTCCTGGAGGGCAGAGCAAAACCACAGATACGCAGTATTTT.

The count of this clone is one. The chain carries TRBV11-2 and TRBJ2-5; 7 bases are shared with TRBD2. The germline V gene has CDR1 SGHAT and CDR2 FQNNGV. This CDR3 is 18 amino acids long. Trimming cost V 1 base and J 7 bases; bases outside gene matches: 18. CDR3: CASSLVGRGKTGTGTQYF. The CDR3 nucleotides read TGTGCCAGCAGCTTAGTGGGGAGGGGAAAGACTGGAACGGGGACCCAGTACTTC. The full variable domain, its missing parts supplied by reference TRBV11-2 and TRBJ2-5, is EAGVAQSPRYKIIEKRQSVAFWCNPISGHATLYWYQQILGQGPKLLIQFQNNGVVDDSQLPKDRFSAERLKGVDSTLKIQPAKLEDSAVYLCASSLVGRGKTGTGTQYFGPGTRLLVL.

The V call is TRBV7-9, the J call TRBJ1-4; D is possibly TRBD1 (5 bases). CDR1 and CDR2 from the germline V gene are SEHNR and FQNEAQ (reference sequence). The ends were cut back, 5 bases at V and 5 bases at J, with 12 bases in the middle. This CDR3 has 14 residues. CDR3 in amino acids: CASSPGTENEKLFF. In nucleotides, the CDR3 is TGTGCCAGCAGCCCCGGGACCGAGAATGAAAAACTGTTTTTT.

CDR3: CASRFGGYTF. In DNA form, the CDR3 reads TGTGCCAGTAGGTTTGGTGGCTACACCTTC. The chain links TRBV19 to TRBJ1-2; no reliable D call. The CDR3 covers 10 residues. With 6 bases removed from V and 7 bases from J, the gap between germline ends came to 6 bases. Germline loops: CDR1 LNHDA, CDR2 SQIVND (reference sequence).

The V call is TRBV4-1, the J call TRBJ2-7; D unclear. The germline V and J ends were trimmed by 4 bases and 2 bases, with 15 bases remaining between them. CDR1 is MGHRA, CDR2 YSYEKL, per germline. This CDR3 region has 15 residues. The CDR3: CASSPFFAPAYEQYF. CDR3 nucleotides: TGCGCCAGCAGCCCCTTCTTTGCCCCAGCCTACGAGCAGTACTTC.

This clone was seen just once. The chain carries TRBV11-3 and TRBJ2-3, with 13 bases that match TRBD2. There are 17 residues in the CDR3. Trimming at V came to 5 bases and at J to 4 bases, leaving 9 bases not matched to a gene. Per germline, CDR1 SGHNT and CDR2 YENEEA. This CDR3 reads CASSPGLAGVRSDTQYF. CDR3 DNA sequence: TGTGCCAGCAGCCCCGGACTAGCGGGAGTCCGTTCAGATACGCAGTATTTT.

This chain uses TRBV14 with TRBJ1-6; D not certain. CDR3 length: 16 amino acids. From germline, CDR1 is SGHDN and CDR2 FVKESK. V was clipped by 5 bases and J by 0 bases, with 11 bases between them. CDR3 nucleotide sequence: TGTGCCAGCAGCACCACTACCAGCTCCTATAATTCACCCCTCCACTTT. It yields the protein CASSTTTSSYNSPLHF.

This sequence joins TRBV7-9 and TRBJ2-3, with D maybe TRBD1 (5 bases). This CDR3 spans 12 amino acids. Germline V CDR1 and CDR2: SEHNR, FQNEAQ (reference sequence). The V and J ends lost 4 bases and 7 bases respectively, with 9 bases between them. The CDR3 protein is CASSSDSHTQYF. DNA for the CDR3: TGTGCCAGCAGCTCCGACAGTCATACGCAGTATTTT. Full variable domain (rest looked up from reference TRBV7-9 and TRBJ2-3): DTGVSQNPRHKITKRGQNVTFRCDPISEHNRLYWYRQTLGQGPEFLTYFQNEAQLEKSRLLSDRFSAERPKGSFSTLEIQRTEQGDSAMYLCASSSDSHTQYFGPGTRLTVL.

This clone was recorded at least ten times. The chain links TRBV7-9 to TRBJ1-5; D is undetermined. The CDR3 is 13 amino acids. Germline lookup yields CDR1 SEHNR and CDR2 FQNEAQ (reference sequence). Trimming took off 3 bases at V and 1 base at J, with 4 bases between the two ends. The DNA of the CDR3 is TGTGCCAGCAGCTTCGACAGCAATCAGCCCCAGCATTTT. Protein product: CASSFDSNQPQHF.

Written as DNA, the CDR3 is TGTGCCTGGAGTGACTCGGTGAGTTCGACTAGCACAGATACGCAGTATTTT. Translated: CAWSDSVSSTSTDTQYF. The chain carries TRBV30 and TRBJ2-3; the D is unclear. This CDR3 is built from 17 residues. Per germline, CDR1 GTSNPN and CDR2 SVGIG (reference sequence). V gave up 1 base and J gave up 0 bases, with 17 bases separating them.

A few counts support this clone. The genes are TRBV7-3 and TRBJ2-5; 7 bases line up with TRBD2. V was pared by 4 bases and J by 5 bases, with 13 bases of the junction left unmatched. There are 16 residues in the CDR3. Germline assignment: CDR1 SGHTA and CDR2 FQGTGA. Here the CDR3 DNA reads TGTGCCAGCAGCTCACGACAAATACTAGCGCAGGAGACCCAGTACTTC. Encoded protein: CASSSRQILAQETQYF.

This chain uses TRBV2 with TRBJ2-1; 7 bases align to TRBD1. J was trimmed by 4 bases and V by 6 bases; bases with no gene match: 6. CDR3 length: 14 amino acids. The germline V gene encodes CDR1 SNHLY and CDR2 FYNNEI. The CDR3 nucleotides are TGTGCCAGCAGAGCTGGACAGGTATACAATGAGCAGTTCTTC. Its protein is CASRAGQVYNEQFF.

This chain connects TRBV6-6 to TRBJ2-5, with D tentatively TRBD2 (5 bases). Trimming stripped 3 bases from V and 7 bases from J, with 6 bases between. The CDR3 runs 11 residues. Germline loops: CDR1 MNHNY, CDR2 SVGAGI (reference sequence). The CDR3, as DNA: TGTGCCAGCAGTTATCGGGGGACCCAGTACTTC. It is translated as CASSYRGTQYF.

The chain links TRBV30 to TRBJ2-6; perhaps TRBD1 as D (6 bases). The CDR3 contains 15 residues. V shed 5 bases and J shed 4 bases, with 15 bases lying between them. CDR1 GTSNPN and CDR2 SVGIG come from the germline V gene (reference sequence). The CDR3 nucleotides read TGTGCCTGGTCCGCTCCAGGGGTCGGGGCCAACGTCCTGACTTTC. Translation: CAWSAPGVGANVLTF.

This chain links TRBV27 with TRBJ1-5, with 8 bases matching TRBD1. CDR1 and CDR2 from the germline V gene are MNHEY and SMNVEV (reference sequence). V shed 6 bases, J shed 2 bases, and the junction held 9 bases outside the gene matches. The length of the CDR3 is 16 residues. CDR3 nucleotide sequence: TGTGCCAGCAGGGGAGGACAGGGCGGCGGCAATCAGCCCCAGCATTTT. Its protein is CASRGGQGGGNQPQHF.

This clone is medium-sized by share. The V and J genes are TRBV27 and TRBJ2-7, with 15 positions matching TRBD2. Trimming at V came to 8 bases and at J to 5 bases, leaving 13 bases not matched to a gene. The CDR3 runs to 17 residues. Germline loops: CDR1 MNHEY, CDR2 SMNVEV (reference sequence). CDR3 amino acids: CASPPGTSGRKSHEQYF. CDR3 nucleotide sequence: TGTGCCAGCCCCCCGGGGACTAGCGGGAGGAAGAGCCACGAGCAGTACTTC.

J is TRBJ2-2 and V is TRBV30; 13 bases are shared with TRBD2. The trim removed 4 bases at V and 8 bases at J, leaving 7 bases unmatched. This CDR3 is 15 amino acids long. CDR1 is GTSNPN and CDR2 is SVGIG in the germline V gene (reference sequence). CDR3 loop: CAWINKGLAGGELFF. As DNA, the CDR3 is TGTGCCTGGATAAATAAGGGACTAGCGGGAGGGGAGCTGTTTTTT. Full variable domain (rest looked up from reference TRBV30 and TRBJ2-2): SQTIHQWPATLVQPVGSPLSLECTVEGTSNPNLYWYRQAAGRGLQLLFYSVGIGQISSEVPQNLSASRPQDRQFILSSKKLLLSDSGFYLCAWINKGLAGGELFFGEGSRLTVL.

The V call is TRBV15, the J call TRBJ1-1; weak D call: TRBD1 (5 bases). Germline V CDR1 and CDR2: LNHNV, YYDKDF (reference sequence). V was clipped by 1 base and J by 8 bases, with 20 bases between them. The CDR3 is 16 amino acids. DNA for the CDR3: TGTGCCACCAGCAGAGGGGGCTGGATAGAGAACAGGGAAGCTTTCTTT. This encodes CATSRGGWIENREAFF.